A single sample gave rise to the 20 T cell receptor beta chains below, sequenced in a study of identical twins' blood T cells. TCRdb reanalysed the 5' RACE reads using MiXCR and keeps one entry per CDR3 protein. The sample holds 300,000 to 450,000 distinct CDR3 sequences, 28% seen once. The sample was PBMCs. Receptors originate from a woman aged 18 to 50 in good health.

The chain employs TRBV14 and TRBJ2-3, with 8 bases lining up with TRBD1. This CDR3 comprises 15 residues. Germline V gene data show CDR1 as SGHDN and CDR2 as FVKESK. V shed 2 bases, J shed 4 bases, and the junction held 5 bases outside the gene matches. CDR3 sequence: CASSQWTGMADTQYF. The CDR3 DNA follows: TGTGCCAGCAGCCAATGGACAGGGATGGCAGATACGCAGTATTTT.

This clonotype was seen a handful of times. CDR3 DNA sequence: TGTGCCAGCTCACCACCGGGGGGACCAAACACTGAAGCTTTCTTT. It translates to CASSPPGGPNTEAFF. The gene calls are TRBV18 and TRBJ1-1; TRBD1 is a possible D gene (5 bases). The CDR3 totals 15 residues. Trimming took 0 bases from V and 2 from J, leaving 10 bases between them. CDR1 is KGHSH and CDR2 is LQKENI in the germline V gene.

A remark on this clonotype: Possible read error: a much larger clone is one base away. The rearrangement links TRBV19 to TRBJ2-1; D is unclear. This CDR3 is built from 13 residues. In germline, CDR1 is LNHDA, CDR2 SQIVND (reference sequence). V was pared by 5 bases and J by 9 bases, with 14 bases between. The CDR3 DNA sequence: TGTGCCAGTAGTGTAGTCGGGCGTGCTGAGCAGTTCTTC. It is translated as CASSVVGRAEQFF.

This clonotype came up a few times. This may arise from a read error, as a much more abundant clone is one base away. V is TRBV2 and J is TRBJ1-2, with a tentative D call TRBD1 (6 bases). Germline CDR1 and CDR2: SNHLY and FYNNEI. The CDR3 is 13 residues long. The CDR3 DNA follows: TGTGCCTGCAGTGTGACAGGCAACTATGGCTACACCTTC. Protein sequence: CACSVTGNYGYTF.

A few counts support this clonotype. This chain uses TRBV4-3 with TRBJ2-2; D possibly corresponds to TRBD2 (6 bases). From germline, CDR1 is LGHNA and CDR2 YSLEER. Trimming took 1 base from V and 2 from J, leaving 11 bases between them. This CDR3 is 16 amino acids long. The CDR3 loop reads CASSQAPGRNTGELFF. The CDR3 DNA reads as TGCGCCAGCAGCCAAGCTCCCGGGAGAAACACCGGGGAGCTGTTTTTT.

The CDR3 here is CSADQLDTIYF. DNA for the CDR3: TGCAGCGCCGATCAGTTGGACACCATATATTTT. The V and J genes are TRBV29-1 and TRBJ1-3; D is unclear. The ends were cut back, 7 bases at V and 8 bases at J, with 12 bases in the middle. Per the germline V gene, CDR1 is SQVTM and CDR2 is ANQGSEA. This CDR3 spans 11 amino acids.

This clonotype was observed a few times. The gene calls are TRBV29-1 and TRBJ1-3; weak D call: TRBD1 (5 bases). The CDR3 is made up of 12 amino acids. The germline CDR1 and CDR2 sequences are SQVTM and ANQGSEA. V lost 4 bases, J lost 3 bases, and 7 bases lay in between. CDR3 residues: CSVAGDGNTIYF. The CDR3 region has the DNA TGCAGCGTTGCGGGGGATGGAAACACCATATATTTT.

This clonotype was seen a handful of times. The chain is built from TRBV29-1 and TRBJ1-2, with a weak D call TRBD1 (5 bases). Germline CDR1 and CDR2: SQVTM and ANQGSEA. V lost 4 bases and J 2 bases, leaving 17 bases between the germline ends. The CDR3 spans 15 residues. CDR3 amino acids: CSVVLVTAVNYGYTF. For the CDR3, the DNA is TGCAGCGTTGTTTTGGTGACAGCCGTAAACTATGGCTACACCTTC.

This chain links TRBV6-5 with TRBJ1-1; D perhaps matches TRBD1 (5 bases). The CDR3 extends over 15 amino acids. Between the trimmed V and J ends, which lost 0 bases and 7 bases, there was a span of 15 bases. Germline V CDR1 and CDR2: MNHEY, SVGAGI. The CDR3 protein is CASSYSTGGKSEAFF. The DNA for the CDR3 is TGTGCCAGCAGTTACTCAACAGGAGGCAAGAGTGAAGCTTTCTTT.

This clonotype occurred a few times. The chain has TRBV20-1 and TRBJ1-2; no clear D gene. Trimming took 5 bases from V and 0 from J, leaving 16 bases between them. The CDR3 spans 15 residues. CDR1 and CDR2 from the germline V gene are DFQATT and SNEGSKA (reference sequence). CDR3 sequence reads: CSAPLGSLPNYGYTF. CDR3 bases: TGCAGTGCTCCGCTAGGGTCCCTACCTAACTATGGCTACACCTTC.

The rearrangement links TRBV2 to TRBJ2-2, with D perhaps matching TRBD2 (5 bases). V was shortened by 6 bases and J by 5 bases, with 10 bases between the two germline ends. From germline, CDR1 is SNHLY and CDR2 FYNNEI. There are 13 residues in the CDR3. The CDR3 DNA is TGTGCCAGCAGCCCGGACTTAACCGGGGAGCTGTTTTTT. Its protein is CASSPDLTGELFF.

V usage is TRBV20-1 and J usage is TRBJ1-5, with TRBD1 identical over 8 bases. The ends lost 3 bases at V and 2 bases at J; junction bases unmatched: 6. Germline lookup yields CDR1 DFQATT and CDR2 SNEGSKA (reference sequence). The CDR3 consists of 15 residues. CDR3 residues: CSARSGGAGNQPQHF. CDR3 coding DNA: TGCAGTGCTAGGTCAGGGGGCGCGGGCAATCAGCCCCAGCATTTT.

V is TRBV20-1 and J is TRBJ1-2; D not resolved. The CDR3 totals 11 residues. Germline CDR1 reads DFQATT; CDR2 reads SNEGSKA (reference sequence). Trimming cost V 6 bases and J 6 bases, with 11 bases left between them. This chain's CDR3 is CSAIAPDGYTF. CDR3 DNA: TGCAGTGCCATAGCCCCCGATGGCTACACCTTC.

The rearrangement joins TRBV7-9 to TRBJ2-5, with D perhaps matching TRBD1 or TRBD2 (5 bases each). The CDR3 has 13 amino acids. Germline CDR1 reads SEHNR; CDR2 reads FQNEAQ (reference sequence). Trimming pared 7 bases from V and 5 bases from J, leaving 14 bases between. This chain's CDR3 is CASTGSWLETQYF. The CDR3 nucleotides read TGTGCCAGCACAGGGAGTTGGTTGGAGACCCAGTACTTC.

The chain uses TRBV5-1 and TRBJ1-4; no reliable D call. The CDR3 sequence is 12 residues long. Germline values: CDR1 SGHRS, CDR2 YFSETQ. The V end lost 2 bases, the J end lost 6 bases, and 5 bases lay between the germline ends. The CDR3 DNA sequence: TGCGCCAGCAGCTTCACCGATGAAAAACTGTTTTTT. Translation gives CASSFTDEKLFF.

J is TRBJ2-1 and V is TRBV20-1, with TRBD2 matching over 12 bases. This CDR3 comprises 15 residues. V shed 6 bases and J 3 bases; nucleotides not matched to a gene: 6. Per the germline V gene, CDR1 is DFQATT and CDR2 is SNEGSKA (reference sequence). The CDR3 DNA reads TGCAGTGCCATTGGACTAGCGGGACTCTACAATGAGCAGTTCTTC. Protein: CSAIGLAGLYNEQFF.

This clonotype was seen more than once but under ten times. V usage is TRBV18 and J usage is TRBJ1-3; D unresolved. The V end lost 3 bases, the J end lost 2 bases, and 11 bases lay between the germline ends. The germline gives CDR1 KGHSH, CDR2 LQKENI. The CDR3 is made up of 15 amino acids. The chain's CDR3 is CASSPRTDTGNTIYF. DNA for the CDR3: TGTGCCAGCTCACCGAGGACGGATACTGGAAACACCATATATTTT.

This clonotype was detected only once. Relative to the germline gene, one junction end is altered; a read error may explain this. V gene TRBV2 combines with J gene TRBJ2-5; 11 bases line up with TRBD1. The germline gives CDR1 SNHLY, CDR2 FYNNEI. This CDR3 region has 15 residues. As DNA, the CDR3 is TGTGCCGGCAGTGATTGGACAGGGGGCGGAGAGACCCAGTACTTC. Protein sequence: CAGSDWTGGGETQYF.

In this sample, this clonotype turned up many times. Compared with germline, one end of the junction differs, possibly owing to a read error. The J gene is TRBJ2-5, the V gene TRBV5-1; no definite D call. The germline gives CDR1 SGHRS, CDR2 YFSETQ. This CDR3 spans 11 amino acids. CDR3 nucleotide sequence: TGTGCCAGCAGCTTAGAAGAGACCCAGTACTTC. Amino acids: CASSLEETQYF.

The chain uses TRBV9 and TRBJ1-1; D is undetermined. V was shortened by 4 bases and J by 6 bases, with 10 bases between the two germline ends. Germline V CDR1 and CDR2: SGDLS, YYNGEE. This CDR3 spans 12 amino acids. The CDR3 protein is CASSSPAPEAFF. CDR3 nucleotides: TGTGCCAGCAGCTCTCCCGCCCCTGAAGCTTTCTTT.